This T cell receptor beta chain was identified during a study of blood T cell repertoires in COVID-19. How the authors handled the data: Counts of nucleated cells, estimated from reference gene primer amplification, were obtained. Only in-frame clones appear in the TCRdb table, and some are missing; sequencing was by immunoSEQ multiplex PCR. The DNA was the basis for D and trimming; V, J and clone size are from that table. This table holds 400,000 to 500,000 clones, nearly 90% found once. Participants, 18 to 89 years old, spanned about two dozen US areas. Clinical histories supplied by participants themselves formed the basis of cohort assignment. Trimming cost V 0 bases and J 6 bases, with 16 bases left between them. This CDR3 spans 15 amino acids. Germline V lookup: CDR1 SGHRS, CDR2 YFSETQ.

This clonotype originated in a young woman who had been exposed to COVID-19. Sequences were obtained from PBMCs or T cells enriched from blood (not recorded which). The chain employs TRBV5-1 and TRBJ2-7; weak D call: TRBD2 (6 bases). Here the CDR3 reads CASSLALSRGSEQYF. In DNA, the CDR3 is TGCGCCAGCAGCTTGGCCTTAAGCCGGGGGAGCGAGCAGTACTTC.